This is a list of T cell receptor beta chains from one sample in a study of T cells in Graves' hyperthyroidism and ophthalmopathy. In TCRdb, the multiplex PCR reads were re-called with MiXCR into one record per CDR3 protein. The repertoire holds about 560,000 distinct CDR3 sequences, with approximately 14% as singletons. Material for sequencing was blood. The receptor set was obtained from a woman aged 30 to 39 with Graves' hyperthyroidism. Each CDR3 is given with its conserved first and last residue. D genes are given only for firm matches. Some rows mark clone size as missing; the rest say once, few, many or name a class of expanded clone.

>TRBJ2-3|TRBV29-1|NA|NA
CSVAQGWGPDTQYF
TGCAGCGTTGCTCAGGGGTGGGGGCCAGATACGCAGTATTTT
>TRBJ1-1|TRBV11-2|many|NA
CASSLDMTASTEAFF
TGTGCCAGCAGCTTAGATATGACAGCCAGCACTGAAGCTTTCTTT
>TRBJ2-7|TRBV27|many|TRBD1
CASSLAVGQGKFSHEQYF
TGTGCCAGCAGTTTAGCCGTCGGACAGGGAAAATTTAGCCACGAGCAGTACTTC
>TRBJ2-7|TRBV5-1|NA|TRBD1
CASSSTGGTPSIYEQYF
TGCGCCAGCAGCTCGACAGGGGGGACCCCCTCCATCTACGAGCAGTACTTC
>TRBJ1-3|TRBV4-1|once|NA
CASSQPGSSGNTIYF
TGCGCCAGCAGCCAACCAGGGAGCTCTGGAAACACCATATATTTT
>TRBJ1-2|TRBV5-1|NA|NA
CASSLDLGSRAGYTF
TGCGCCAGCAGCTTGGATTTGGGAAGCAGGGCTGGCTACACCTTC
>TRBJ1-2|TRBV29-1|NA|NA
CSVEDWTTHYGYTF
TGCAGCGTTGAAGATTGGACAACCCACTATGGCTACACCTTC
>TRBJ1-5|TRBV20-1|many|TRBD1
CSARERDRRNSNQPQHF
TGCAGTGCTAGAGAGAGGGACAGGAGGAATAGCAATCAGCCCCAGCATTTT
>TRBJ2-7|TRBV3-1|NA|NA
CATSPEGSSGGGSYEQYF
TGTGCCACCAGCCCAGAGGGCAGTAGCGGAGGGGGTTCCTACGAGCAGTACTTC
>TRBJ1-3|TRBV6-5|NA|NA
CASSYGAKYSGNTIYF
TGTGCCAGCAGTTACGGGGCCAAGTACTCTGGAAACACCATATATTTT
>TRBJ2-5|TRBV20-1|many|NA
CSARPAGWETQYF
TGCAGTGCTAGACCGGCGGGTTGGGAGACCCAGTACTTC
>TRBJ1-5|TRBV6-2/TRBV6-3|few|NA
CASSPQGGQPQHF
TGTGCCAGCAGTCCGCAGGGCGGACAGCCCCAGCATTTT
>TRBJ2-5|TRBV6-2/TRBV6-3|NA|NA
CASSSVGETQYF
TGTGCCAGCAGTAGTGTGGGGGAGACCCAGTACTTC
>TRBJ2-7|TRBV28|many|NA
CATRTGLGYEQYF
TGTGCCACACGAACAGGGTTAGGCTACGAGCAGTACTTC
>TRBJ2-7|TRBV29-1|many|TRBD2
CSAGSGSLTEQYF
TGCAGCGCTGGGAGCGGGAGTCTGACCGAGCAGTACTTC
>TRBJ1-3|TRBV29-1|NA|TRBD1
CSVESHRGGSGNTIYF
TGCAGCGTAGAATCTCACAGGGGAGGCTCTGGAAACACCATATATTTT
>TRBJ2-7|TRBV11-1|many|NA
CASSLAEESYEQYF
TGTGCCAGCAGCTTAGCAGAGGAGTCCTACGAGCAGTACTTC
>TRBJ2-2|TRBV7-2|NA|TRBD2
CAGSPGLAGVTGELFF
TGTGCCGGCAGCCCGGGACTAGCGGGAGTCACCGGGGAGCTGTTTTTT
>TRBJ2-7|TRBV11-2|many|TRBD1
CASSLEAGTGGYEQYF
TGTGCCAGCAGCTTAGAGGCCGGGACAGGGGGCTACGAGCAGTACTTC
>TRBJ2-1|TRBV29-1|NA|NA
CSVGTTLYNEQFF
TGCAGCGTTGGGACTACCTTGTACAATGAGCAGTTCTTC
>TRBJ2-3|TRBV2|few|TRBD2
CASGRSSGSRDTQYF
TGTGCCAGCGGGAGAAGTAGCGGGAGTCGGGATACGCAGTATTTT
>TRBJ2-2|TRBV6-1|NA|TRBD2
CAGGSYTGELFF
TGTGCCGGCGGGAGTTACACCGGGGAGCTGTTTTTT
>TRBJ1-5|TRBV10-2|few|NA
CASSEPHQPQHF
TGCGCCAGCAGTGAGCCCCATCAGCCCCAGCATTTT
>TRBJ2-1|TRBV6-1|many|TRBD2
CASSRTSGTLNNEQFF
TGTGCCAGCAGTAGGACTAGCGGGACACTGAACAATGAGCAGTTCTTC
>TRBJ1-1|TRBV7-2|NA|NA
CASSLNGPFGAFF
TGTGCCAGCAGCTTAAATGGGCCTTTCGGAGCTTTCTTT
>TRBJ2-7|TRBV6-1|many|TRBD2
CASSRTSGMATYEQYF
TGTGCCAGCAGTAGGACTAGCGGGATGGCGACCTACGAGCAGTACTTC
>TRBJ2-1|TRBV7-9|NA|NA
CASSPRGSSEQFF
TGTGCCAGCAGCCCCCGGGGGTCGTCAGAGCAGTTCTTC
>TRBJ1-5|TRBV6-2/TRBV6-3|many|NA
CASRYTGTRQPQHF
TGTGCCAGCAGATATACAGGGACCAGGCAGCCCCAGCATTTT
>TRBJ2-5|TRBV11-2|many|NA
CASSLGGAGGGPQETQYF
TGTGCCAGCAGCTTAGGAGGTGCAGGGGGAGGGCCCCAAGAGACCCAGTACTTC
>TRBJ1-5|TRBV18|NA|NA
CASSPAGGGIGYQPQHF
TGTGCCAGCTCACCAGCCGGGGGTGGCATAGGCTATCAGCCCCAGCATTTT
>TRBJ2-7|TRBV19|once|TRBD1
CASSRIRDRAYEQYF
TGTGCCAGTAGTAGGATCCGGGACAGGGCCTACGAGCAGTACTTC
>TRBJ2-1|TRBV12-3/TRBV12-4|many|TRBD2
CASSPPLLAGGMNEQFF
TGTGCCAGCAGCCCGCCCCTACTAGCGGGAGGGATGAATGAGCAGTTCTTC
>TRBJ2-2|TRBV19|NA|TRBD2
CASNGLAGNAGELFF
TGTGCCAGTAACGGACTAGCGGGTAACGCCGGGGAGCTGTTTTTT
>TRBJ2-7|TRBV14|NA|TRBD2
CASSQGLAGVHEQYF
TGTGCCAGCAGCCAAGGACTAGCGGGAGTACACGAGCAGTACTTC
>TRBJ1-4|TRBV12-3/TRBV12-4|many|NA
CASSSLPGEKLFF
TGTGCCAGCAGTTCCTTGCCTGGCGAAAAACTGTTTTTT
>TRBJ1-1|TRBV12-5|NA|NA
CASGKLPGTDIGAFF
TGTGCTAGTGGAAAACTTCCCGGGACGGATATTGGGGCTTTCTTT
>TRBJ2-1|TRBV19|few|NA
CASVLGNEQFF
TGTGCCAGCGTTCTGGGCAATGAGCAGTTCTTC
>TRBJ1-2|TRBV20-1|many|NA
CSASTSEGDYGYTF
TGCAGTGCTAGCACATCAGAGGGAGACTATGGCTACACCTTC
>TRBJ2-3|TRBV7-2|many|TRBD2
CASSFGRMADTQYF
TGTGCCAGCAGCTTCGGGAGGATGGCAGATACGCAGTATTTT
>TRBJ1-6|TRBV7-9|few|NA
CASSSVEAPANNSPLHF
TGTGCCAGCAGCTCCGTCGAAGCCCCGGCGAATAATTCACCCCTCCACTTT